The T cell receptor beta chain under discussion was sequenced for a study of identical twins (dated by TCRdb to the mid-2010s). For the wider study: The study deep-sequenced TCR alpha and beta repertoires from monozygotic twins, unrelated adults of various ages and cord blood to test whether fetal clonotypes persist. To rule out contamination, replicate twin experiments were performed at different times with different library preparation protocols.

Overall results and qualifications from the work: Fewer insertions were carried by abundant cord blood beta clonotypes; a weaker similar trend was observed in young adult naive repertoires, while no such trend was observed in memory repertoires. Invariant T cells such as MAIT and iNKT could partly confound zero-insertion analyses, though diverse VJ usage argued against this for most clonotypes. In beta out-of-frame sequences, excess twin sharing was weaker, because having fewer shared sequences lowered the signal-to-noise ratio. In monozygotic twins, recombination models systematically underestimated out-of-frame TCR alpha sharing, but the models matched the sharing seen between unrelated individuals. Because the same donors could not be followed over many years, the conclusions relied on cross-sectional statistical analysis. Compared with coincidental sharing between unrelated individuals, out-of-frame TCR alpha sequences shared between twins showed an excess of sequences with low generation probability.

Every donor in the study was a healthy Caucasian. Library creation used 5' RACE. The reads were generated on an Illumina HiSeq 2000. A universal primer binding site was introduced by template switching, and a unique molecular identifier was present in the final cDNA, enabling accurate counting of TCR cDNA molecules. First-strand cDNA for TCR alpha and beta chains was synthesized from specific primers in the conserved constant-segment region. Each cDNA library was double barcoded, with a SMART-Mk sample barcode plus Illumina barcodes, to control for contamination. TruSeq adapter sequences along with Illumina sample barcodes were introduced in two successive PCR steps. Sequencing of the TCR alpha and beta cDNA libraries was done on the Illumina HiSeq platform using custom primers. Turning to the authors' computational methods: MiGEC processed the raw reads to extract unique molecular identifiers, while MiXCR was used to determine the CDR3 positions. Recombination models were inferred per individual with the repgenHMM and IGoR tools using an EM algorithm. The tcR package in R was used for shared clonotype analysis, with sharing normalized by the product of cloneset sizes. To study raw recombination without the effects of thymic and clonal selection, out-of-frame nonproductive sequences were analyzed. Using fastp trimming at Q25 and MiXCR clonotype assembly, TCRdb reanalyzed the public sequencing data and kept in-frame beta chains. Identical CDR3 protein sequences are pooled into one entry, listed with their most common genes and DNA. These V and J calls rely on TCRdb rather than the paper's analysis. The sample table holds 1.5 million to 2 million distinct CDR3 sequences, of which less than 35% were seen once. The top ten clonotypes cover about 0.3% of the sample.

A remark on this clonotype: Its target antigen remains unknown. Base qualities are not at hand, and no much larger clone is one base apart.

For CDR1 and CDR2, the germline V gene lists ENHRY and SYGVKD. After removal of 2 bases from V and 0 bases from J, the junction retains 10 bases not matched to a gene. The CDR3 goes from the cysteine to the phenylalanine over 18 residues. The read is trimmed to its CDR3 DNA, 54 bases read in frame from base 1. Sequenced input: cord blood. The TCR comes from a newborn girl in good health. The V gene is TRBV10-3 and the J gene is TRBJ2-3; 8 bases in the middle match TRBD1. For the CDR3, the sequence is CAISEGDRPLASTDTQYF. The DNA sequence follows: TGTGCCATCAGTGAGGGGGACAGGCCCTTAGCTAGCACAGATACGCAGTATTTT.